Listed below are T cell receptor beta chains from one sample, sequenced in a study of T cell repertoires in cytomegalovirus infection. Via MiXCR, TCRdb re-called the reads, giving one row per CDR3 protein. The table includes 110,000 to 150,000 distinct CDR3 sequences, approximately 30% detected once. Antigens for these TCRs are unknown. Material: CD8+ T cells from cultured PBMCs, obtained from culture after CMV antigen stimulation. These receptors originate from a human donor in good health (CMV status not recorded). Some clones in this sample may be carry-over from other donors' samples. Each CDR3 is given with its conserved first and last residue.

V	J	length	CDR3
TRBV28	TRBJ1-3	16	CASRGLKEPSGNTIYF
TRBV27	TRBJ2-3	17	CASSPRTPRAYTDTQYF
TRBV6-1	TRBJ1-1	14	CASSEFGFNTEAFF
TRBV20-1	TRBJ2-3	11	CSASSTDTQYF
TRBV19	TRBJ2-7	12	CASRGGLYEQYF
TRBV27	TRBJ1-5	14	CASSTGQDNQPQHF
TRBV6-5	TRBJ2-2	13	CASRPTGAGELFF
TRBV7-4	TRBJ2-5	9	CASSSRQYF
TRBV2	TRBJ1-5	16	CASTGQGIFSNQPQHF
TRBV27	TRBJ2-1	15	CASSSTSGGAFEQFF
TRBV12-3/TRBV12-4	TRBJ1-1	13	CASSSFWNTEAFF
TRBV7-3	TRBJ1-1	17	CASSSGQGQGANTEAFF
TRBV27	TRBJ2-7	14	CASSTWDRTYEQYF
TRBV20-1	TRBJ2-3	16	CSAEALLAGETDTQYF
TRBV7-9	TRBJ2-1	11	CASSFTEEQFF
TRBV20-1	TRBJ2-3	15	CSARAVGTNTDTQYF
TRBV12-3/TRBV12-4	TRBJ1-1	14	CASSPGGPYTEAFF
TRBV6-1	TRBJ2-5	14	CASSEPSGQETQYF
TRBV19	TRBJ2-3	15	CASTKLAGPAHTQYF
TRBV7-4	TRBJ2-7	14	CASSLSVGSTEQYF
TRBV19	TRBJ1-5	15	CATHPRGTSNQPQHF
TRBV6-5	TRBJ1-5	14	CASSYSGFGQPQHF
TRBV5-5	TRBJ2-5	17	CASSPPLTGPPFKTQYF
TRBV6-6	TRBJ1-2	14	CASSYSGQIYGYTF
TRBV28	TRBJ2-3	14	CASARQGRTDTQYF
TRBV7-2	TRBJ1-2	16	CASSYINYRANYGYTF
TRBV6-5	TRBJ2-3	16	CASSGVAGGPTDTQYF
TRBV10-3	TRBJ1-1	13	CAISEYGSTEAFF
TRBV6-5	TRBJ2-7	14	CASSYGAGGYEQYF
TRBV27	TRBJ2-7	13	CASSLYGASEQYF
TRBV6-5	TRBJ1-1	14	CASSLGLLNTEAFF
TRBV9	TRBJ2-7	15	CASSQQGTGIHEQYF
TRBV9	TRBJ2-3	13	CASSVEGTDTQYF
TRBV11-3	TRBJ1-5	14	CASSLVGCNQPQHF
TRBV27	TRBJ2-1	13	CASSPDFYNEQFF